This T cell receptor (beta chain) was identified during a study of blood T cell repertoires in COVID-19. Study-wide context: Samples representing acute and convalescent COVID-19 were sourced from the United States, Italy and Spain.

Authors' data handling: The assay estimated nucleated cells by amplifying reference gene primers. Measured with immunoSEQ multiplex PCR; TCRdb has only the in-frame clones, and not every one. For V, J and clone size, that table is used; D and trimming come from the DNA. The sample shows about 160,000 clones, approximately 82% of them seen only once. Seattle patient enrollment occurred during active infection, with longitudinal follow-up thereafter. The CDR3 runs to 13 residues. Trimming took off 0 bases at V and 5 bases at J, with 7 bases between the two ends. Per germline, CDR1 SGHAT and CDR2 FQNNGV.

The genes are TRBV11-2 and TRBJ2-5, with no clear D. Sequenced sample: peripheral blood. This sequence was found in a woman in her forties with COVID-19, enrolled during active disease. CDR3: CASSLDLRETQYF. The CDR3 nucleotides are TGTGCCAGCAGCTTAGATCTTCGGGAGACCCAGTACTTC.